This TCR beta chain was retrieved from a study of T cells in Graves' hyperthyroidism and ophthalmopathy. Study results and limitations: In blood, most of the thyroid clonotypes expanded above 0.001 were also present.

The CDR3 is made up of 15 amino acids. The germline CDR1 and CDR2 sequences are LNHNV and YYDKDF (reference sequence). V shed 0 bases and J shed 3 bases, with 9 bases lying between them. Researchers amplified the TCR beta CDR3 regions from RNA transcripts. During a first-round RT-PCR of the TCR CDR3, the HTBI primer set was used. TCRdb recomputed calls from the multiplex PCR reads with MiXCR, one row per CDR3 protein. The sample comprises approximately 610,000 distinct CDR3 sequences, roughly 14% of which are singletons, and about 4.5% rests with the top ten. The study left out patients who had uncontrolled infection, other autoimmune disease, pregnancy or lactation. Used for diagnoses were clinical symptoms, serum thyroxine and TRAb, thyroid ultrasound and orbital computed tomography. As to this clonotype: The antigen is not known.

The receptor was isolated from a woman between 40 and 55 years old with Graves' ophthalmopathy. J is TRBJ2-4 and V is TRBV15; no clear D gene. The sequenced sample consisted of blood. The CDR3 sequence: CATSRDRAVKNIQYF. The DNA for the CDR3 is TGTGCCACCAGCAGAGATCGGGCGGTCAAAAACATTCAGTACTTC.